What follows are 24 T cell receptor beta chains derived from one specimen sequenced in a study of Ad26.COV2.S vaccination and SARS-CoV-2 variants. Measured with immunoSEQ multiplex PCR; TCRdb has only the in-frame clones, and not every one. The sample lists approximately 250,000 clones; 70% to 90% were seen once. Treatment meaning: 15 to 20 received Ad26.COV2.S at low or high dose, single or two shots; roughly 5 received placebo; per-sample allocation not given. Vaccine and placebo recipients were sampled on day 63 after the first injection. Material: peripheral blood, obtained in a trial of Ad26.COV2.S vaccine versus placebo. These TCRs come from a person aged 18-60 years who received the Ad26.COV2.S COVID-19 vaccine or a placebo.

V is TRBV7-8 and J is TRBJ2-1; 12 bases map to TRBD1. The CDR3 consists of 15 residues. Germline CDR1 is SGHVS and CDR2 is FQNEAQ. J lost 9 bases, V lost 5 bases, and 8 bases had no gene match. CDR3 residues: CASSHHRDRGPEQFF. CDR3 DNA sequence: TGTGCCAGCAGCCACCACCGGGACAGGGGGCCTGAGCAGTTCTTC.

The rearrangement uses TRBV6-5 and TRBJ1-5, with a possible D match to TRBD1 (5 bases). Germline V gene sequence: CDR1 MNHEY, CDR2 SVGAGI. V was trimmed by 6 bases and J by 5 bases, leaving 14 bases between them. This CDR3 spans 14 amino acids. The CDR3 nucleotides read TGTGCCAGCAGAACTCAGGGAGGCGATCAGCCCCAGCATTTT. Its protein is CASRTQGGDQPQHF.

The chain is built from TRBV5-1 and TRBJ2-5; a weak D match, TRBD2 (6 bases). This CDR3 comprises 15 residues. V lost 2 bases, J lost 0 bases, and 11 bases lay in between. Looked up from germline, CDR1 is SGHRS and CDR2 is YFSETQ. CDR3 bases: TGCGCCAGCAGCTTTTTTGGGGGGTACCAAGAGACCCAGTACTTC. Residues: CASSFFGGYQETQYF.

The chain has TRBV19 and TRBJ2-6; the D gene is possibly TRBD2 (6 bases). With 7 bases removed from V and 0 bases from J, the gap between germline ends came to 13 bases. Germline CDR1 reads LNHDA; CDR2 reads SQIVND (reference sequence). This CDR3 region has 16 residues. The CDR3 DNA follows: TGTGCCAGTAACGGGGGTACCAGCTCTGGGGCCAACGTCCTGACTTTC. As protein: CASNGGTSSGANVLTF.

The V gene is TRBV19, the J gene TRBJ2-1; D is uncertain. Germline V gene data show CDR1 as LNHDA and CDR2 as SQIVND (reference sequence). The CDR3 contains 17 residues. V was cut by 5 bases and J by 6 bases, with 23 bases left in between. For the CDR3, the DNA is TGTGCCAGTAGTTCGCACCTGGTCCCTATAGGGTCCAATGAGCAGTTCTTC. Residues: CASSSHLVPIGSNEQFF.

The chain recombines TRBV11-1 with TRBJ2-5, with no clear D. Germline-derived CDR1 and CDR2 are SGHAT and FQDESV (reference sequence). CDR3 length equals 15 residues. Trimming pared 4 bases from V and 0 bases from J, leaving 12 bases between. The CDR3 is CASSSTLEYQETQYF. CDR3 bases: TGTGCCAGCAGCTCCACCTTGGAGTACCAAGAGACCCAGTACTTC.

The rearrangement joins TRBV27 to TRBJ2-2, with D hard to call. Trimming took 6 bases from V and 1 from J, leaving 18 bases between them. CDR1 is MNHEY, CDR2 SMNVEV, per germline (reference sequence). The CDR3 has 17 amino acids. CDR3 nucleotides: TGTGCCAGCAGGGGTAACGGCCGTCTGAAGAACACCGGGGAGCTGTTTTTT. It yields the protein CASRGNGRLKNTGELFF.

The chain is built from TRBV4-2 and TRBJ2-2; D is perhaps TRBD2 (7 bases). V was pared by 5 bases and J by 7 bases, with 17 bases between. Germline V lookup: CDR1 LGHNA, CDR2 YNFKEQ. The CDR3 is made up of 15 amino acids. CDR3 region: CASSSDGGLIGELFF. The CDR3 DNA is TGTGCCAGCAGCTCAGACGGGGGGCTCATCGGGGAGCTGTTTTTT.

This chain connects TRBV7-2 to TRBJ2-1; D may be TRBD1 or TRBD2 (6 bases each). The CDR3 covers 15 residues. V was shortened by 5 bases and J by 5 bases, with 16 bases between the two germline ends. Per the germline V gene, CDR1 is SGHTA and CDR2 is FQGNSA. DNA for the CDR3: TGTGCCAGCAGCCTTAGCGGCTGGACAGACAATGAGCAGTTCTTC. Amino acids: CASSLSGWTDNEQFF.

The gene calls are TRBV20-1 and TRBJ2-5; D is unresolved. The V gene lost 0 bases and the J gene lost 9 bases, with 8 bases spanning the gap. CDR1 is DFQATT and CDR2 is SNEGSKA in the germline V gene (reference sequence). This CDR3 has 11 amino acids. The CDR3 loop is CSARERRAQYF. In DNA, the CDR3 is TGCAGTGCTAGAGAGCGTCGTGCCCAGTACTTC.

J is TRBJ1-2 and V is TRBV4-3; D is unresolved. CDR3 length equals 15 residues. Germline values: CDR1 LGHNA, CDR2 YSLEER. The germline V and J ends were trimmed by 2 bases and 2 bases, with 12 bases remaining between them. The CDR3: CASSQRWHGNYGYTF. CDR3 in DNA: TGCGCCAGCAGCCAAAGGTGGCACGGAAACTATGGCTACACCTTC.

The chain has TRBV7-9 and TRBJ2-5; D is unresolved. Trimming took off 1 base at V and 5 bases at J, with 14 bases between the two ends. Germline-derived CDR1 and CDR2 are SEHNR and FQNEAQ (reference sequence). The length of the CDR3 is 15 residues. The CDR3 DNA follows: TGTGCCAGCAGCTTAGAGCCGGGTCTGGGGGAGACCCAGTACTTC. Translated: CASSLEPGLGETQYF.

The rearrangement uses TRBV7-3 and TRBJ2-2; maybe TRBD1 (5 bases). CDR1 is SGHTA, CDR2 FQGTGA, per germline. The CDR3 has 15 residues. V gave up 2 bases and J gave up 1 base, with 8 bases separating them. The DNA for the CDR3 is TGTGCCAGCAGCTTAGGGGCCGGGAACACCGGGGAGCTGTTTTTT. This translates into CASSLGAGNTGELFF. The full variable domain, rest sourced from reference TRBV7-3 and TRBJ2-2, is GAGVSQTPSNKVTEKGKYVELRCDPISGHTALYWYRQSLGQGPEFLIYFQGTGAADDSGLPNDRFFAVRPEGSVSTLKIQRTERGDSAVYLCASSLGAGNTGELFFGEGSRLTVL.

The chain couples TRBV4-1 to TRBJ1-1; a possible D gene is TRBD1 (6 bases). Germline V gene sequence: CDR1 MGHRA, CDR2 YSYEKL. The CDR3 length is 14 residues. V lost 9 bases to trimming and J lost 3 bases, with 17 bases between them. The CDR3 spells CASSPRGRDTEAFF. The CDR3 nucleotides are TGCGCCAGTTCCCCCAGGGGTCGGGACACTGAAGCTTTCTTT.

DNA of the CDR3: TGTGCCAGCAGTGGCCCGGGACAGGGCTACGAGCAGTACGTC. This encodes CASSGPGQGYEQYV. The genes are TRBV25-1 and TRBJ2-7, with TRBD1 matching 9 bases. The CDR3 totals 14 residues. J lost 3 bases, V lost 4 bases, and 4 bases had no gene match. Looked up from germline, CDR1 is MGHDK and CDR2 is SYGVNS.

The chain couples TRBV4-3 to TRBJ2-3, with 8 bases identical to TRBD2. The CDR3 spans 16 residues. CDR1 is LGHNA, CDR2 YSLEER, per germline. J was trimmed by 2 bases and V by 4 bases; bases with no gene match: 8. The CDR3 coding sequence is TGCGCCAGCAGCCGAGAGACTAGCGCAATCACAGATACGCAGTATTTT. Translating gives CASSRETSAITDTQYF.

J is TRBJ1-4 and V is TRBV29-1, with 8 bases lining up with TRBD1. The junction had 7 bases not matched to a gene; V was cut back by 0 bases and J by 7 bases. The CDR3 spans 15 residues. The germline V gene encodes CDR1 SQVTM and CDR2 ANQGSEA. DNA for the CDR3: TGCAGCGTTGAAGAGGTTGGACAGGGAAGTGAAAAACTGTTTTTT. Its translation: CSVEEVGQGSEKLFF. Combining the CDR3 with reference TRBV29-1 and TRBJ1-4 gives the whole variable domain SAVISQKPSRDICQRGTSLTIQCQVDSQVTMMFWYRQQPGQSLTLIATANQGSEATYESGFVIDKFPISRPNLTFSTLTVSNMSPEDSSIYLCSVEEVGQGSEKLFFGSGTQLSVL.

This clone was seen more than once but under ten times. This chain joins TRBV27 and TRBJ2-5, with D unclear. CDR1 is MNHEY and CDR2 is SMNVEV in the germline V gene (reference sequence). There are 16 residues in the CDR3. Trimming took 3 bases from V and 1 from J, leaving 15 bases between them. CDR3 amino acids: CASSLVKGGIQETQYF. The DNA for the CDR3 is TGTGCCAGCAGTTTGGTTAAGGGTGGGATCCAAGAGACCCAGTACTTC.

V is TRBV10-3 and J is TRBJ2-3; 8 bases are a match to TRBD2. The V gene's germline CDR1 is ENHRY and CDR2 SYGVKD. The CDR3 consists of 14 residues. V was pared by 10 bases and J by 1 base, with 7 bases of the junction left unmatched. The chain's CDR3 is CATSGGGRTDTQYF. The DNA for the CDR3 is TGTGCCACCTCCGGGGGGGGCCGCACAGATACGCAGTATTTT.

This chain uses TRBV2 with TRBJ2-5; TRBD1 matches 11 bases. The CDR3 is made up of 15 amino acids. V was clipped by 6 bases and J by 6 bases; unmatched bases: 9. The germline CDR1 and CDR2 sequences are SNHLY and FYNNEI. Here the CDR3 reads CASSLWTGGPKTQYF. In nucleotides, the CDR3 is TGTGCCAGCAGCCTTTGGACAGGGGGCCCGAAGACCCAGTACTTC.

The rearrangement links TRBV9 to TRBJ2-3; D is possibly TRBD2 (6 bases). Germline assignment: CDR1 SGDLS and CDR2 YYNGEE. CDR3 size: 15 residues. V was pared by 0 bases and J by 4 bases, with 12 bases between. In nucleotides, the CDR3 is TGTGCCAGCAGCGTAGGAGTTTCGGGAGCAGATACGCAGTATTTT. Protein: CASSVGVSGADTQYF.

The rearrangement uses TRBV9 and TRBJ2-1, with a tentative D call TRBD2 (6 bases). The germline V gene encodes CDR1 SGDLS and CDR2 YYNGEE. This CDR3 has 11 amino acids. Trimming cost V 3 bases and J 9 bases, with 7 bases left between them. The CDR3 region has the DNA TGTGCCAGCAGCGAGACTAGTGAGCAGTTCTTC. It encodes CASSETSEQFF.

DNA for the CDR3: TGTGCCAGCAGCCAAGAGTTGGGTTTTTGGACCGGGGAGCTGTTTTTT. Protein: CASSQELGFWTGELFF. This rearrangement joins TRBV14 to TRBJ2-2; D is unclear. V was shortened by 0 bases and J by 5 bases, with 13 bases between the two germline ends. The V gene's germline CDR1 is SGHDN and CDR2 FVKESK. This CDR3 is built from 16 residues. The whole variable domain, remainder taken from reference TRBV14 and TRBJ2-2, is EAGVTQFPSHSVIEKGQTVTLRCDPISGHDNLYWYRRVMGKEIKFLLHFVKESKQDESGMPNNRFLAERTGGTYSTLKVQPAELEDSGVYFCASSQELGFWTGELFFGEGSRLTVL.

The CDR3 protein is CASSLDLLTSLYNTEAFF. The CDR3 nucleotides read TGTGCCAGCAGCTTAGATCTCCTTACCAGCCTCTACAACACTGAAGCTTTCTTT. V is TRBV7-9 and J is TRBJ1-1; no firm D call. The CDR3 loop spans 18 amino acids. Trimming pared 1 base from V and 2 bases from J, leaving 20 bases between. Per the germline V gene, CDR1 is SEHNR and CDR2 is FQNEAQ (reference sequence).